Listed below are T cell receptor beta chains from one sample, sequenced in a study of CD8 T cells in ankylosing spondylitis. TCRdb reprocessed the 5' RACE reads with MiXCR, giving one entry per CDR3 protein. This table has fewer than 550,000 distinct CDR3 sequences, about 5.7% appearing once. The sample comprised blood, either unsorted or a sorted T cell fraction (not recorded which). The source of these receptors is a male donor with ankylosing spondylitis. Both conserved end residues are part of each CDR3. D genes are given only for firm matches. Some rows have no size entry. The others give once, few or many, or a class for an expanded clone.

many	15	TRBV5-1	TRBJ2-2	.	CASSLNSGMTGELFF	TGCGCCAGCAGCTTGAACTCAGGGATGACCGGGGAGCTGTTTTTT
many	16	TRBV21-1	TRBJ2-7	.	CASSKAGGTPSYEQYF	TGTGCCAGCAGCAAGGCGGGCGGAACCCCCTCCTACGAGCAGTACTTC
many	15	TRBV29-1	TRBJ2-5	.	CSVSRQGGGAETQYF	TGCAGCGTTTCCCGACAGGGAGGGGGTGCAGAGACCCAGTACTTC
few	15	TRBV3-1	TRBJ2-2	.	CASSPTTGGTGELFF	TGTGCCAGCAGCCCAACGACAGGAGGCACCGGGGAGCTGTTTTTT
many	15	TRBV24-1	TRBJ1-1	.	CATSDSGTMNTEAFF	TGTGCCACCAGTGATTCAGGGACAATGAACACTGAAGCTTTCTTT
many	14	TRBV20-1	TRBJ2-7	.	CSAREARTSYEQYF	TGCAGTGCTAGAGAAGCGCGGACCTCCTACGAGCAGTACTTC
many	13	TRBV29-1	TRBJ1-1	.	CSACNSRNTEAFF	TGCAGCGCTTGTAACAGTCGGAACACTGAAGCTTTCTTT
many	17	TRBV28	TRBJ2-4	.	CASSLSAGMPFQNIQYF	TGTGCCAGCAGTTTATCCGCAGGGATGCCCTTCCAAAACATTCAGTACTTC
many	16	TRBV20-1	TRBJ2-1	TRBD2	CSAPPSGSRSYNEQFF	TGCAGTGCTCCTCCTAGCGGGAGCCGGTCCTACAATGAGCAGTTCTTC
many	13	TRBV20-1	TRBJ2-7	TRBD2	CSGRGLAGYEQYF	TGCAGTGGCAGAGGGCTAGCGGGTTACGAGCAGTACTTC
few	16	TRBV5-1	TRBJ1-4	TRBD1	CASTTLRTGKGEKLFF	TGCGCCAGCACCACACTCCGGACAGGCAAGGGTGAAAAACTGTTTTTT
many	16	TRBV12-3/TRBV12-4	TRBJ1-1	.	CASIDGDATLNTEAFF	TGTGCCAGCATCGATGGGGATGCCACTTTGAACACTGAAGCTTTCTTT
many	15	TRBV20-1	TRBJ2-3	TRBD2	CSATTPSGGTDTQYF	TGCAGTGCTACTACCCCTAGCGGGGGTACAGATACGCAGTATTTT
many	15	TRBV5-1	TRBJ2-1	TRBD1	CASSLGQGTVNEQFF	TGCGCCAGCAGCCTTGGACAGGGGACAGTCAATGAGCAGTTCTTC
many	15	TRBV5-1	TRBJ1-2	.	CASSLTNGGDYGYTF	TGCGCCAGCAGCTTAACCAACGGGGGGGACTATGGCTACACCTTC
many	16	TRBV11-2	TRBJ2-7	TRBD1	CASSFFGDRTQYEQYF	TGTGCCAGCAGCTTTTTTGGGGACAGGACCCAATACGAGCAGTACTTC
many	15	TRBV6-5	TRBJ2-1	TRBD2	CASSYSGTIYNEQFF	TGTGCCAGCAGTTACTCAGGGACTATCTACAATGAGCAGTTCTTC
many	13	TRBV5-1	TRBJ2-7	.	CASSLVRGYEQYF	TGCGCCAGCAGCTTGGTCCGGGGGTACGAGCAGTACTTC
many	17	TRBV10-3	TRBJ2-1	TRBD2	CAISESTPSGTGNEQFF	TGTGCCATCAGTGAGTCGACCCCTAGCGGGACGGGCAATGAGCAGTTCTTC
many	18	TRBV4-3	TRBJ2-3	TRBD2	CASSQEIAGGPWGDTQYF	TGCGCCAGCAGCCAAGAGATAGCGGGAGGGCCGTGGGGAGATACGCAGTATTTT
.	15	TRBV28	TRBJ1-1	.	CASSVAALLNTEAFF	TGTGCCAGCAGCGTTGCGGCGCTCCTGAACACTGAAGCTTTCTTT
many	16	TRBV28	TRBJ2-6	TRBD1	CASSSQGASGANVLTF	TGTGCCAGCAGTTCACAGGGGGCTAGCGGGGCCAACGTCCTGACTTTC
many	15	TRBV4-3	TRBJ1-4	.	CASSHLFETNEKLFF	TGCGCCAGCAGCCACCTCTTTGAAACTAATGAAAAACTGTTTTTT
many	13	TRBV7-9	TRBJ1-1	.	CASSLQGGTEAFF	TGTGCCAGCAGCCTCCAAGGGGGCACTGAAGCTTTCTTT
few	16	TRBV7-7	TRBJ2-2	TRBD1	CASSLGPHRGTGELFF	TGTGCTAGCAGCTTAGGGCCTCACAGGGGCACCGGGGAGCTGTTTTTT
many	16	TRBV27	TRBJ1-5	.	CASSFEGSGSNQPQHF	TGTGCCAGCAGTTTCGAAGGGAGCGGGAGCAATCAGCCCCAGCATTTT
many	14	TRBV20-1	TRBJ1-4	.	CSAREGARGEKLFF	TGCAGTGCTAGAGAAGGGGCCCGGGGAGAAAAACTGTTTTTT
few	15	TRBV3-1	TRBJ2-7	TRBD1	CASSPGQGGVYEQYF	TGTGCCAGCAGCCCGGGACAGGGCGGTGTCTACGAGCAGTACTTC
many	13	TRBV10-3	TRBJ1-1	.	CAISVQGNTEAFF	TGTGCCATCAGTGTCCAGGGGAACACTGAAGCTTTCTTT
.	15	TRBV6-1	TRBJ2-1	TRBD2	CASTVRERGIAEQFF	TGTGCCAGCACCGTGCGGGAGAGAGGGATTGCTGAGCAGTTCTTC
many	14	TRBV12-3/TRBV12-4	TRBJ1-2	TRBD1	CASSLTGEAYGYTF	TGTGCCAGCAGTCTGACAGGGGAAGCCTATGGCTACACCTTC
many	14	TRBV28	TRBJ1-1	.	CASSPTPLNTEAFF	TGTGCCAGCAGTCCTACCCCCCTGAACACTGAAGCTTTCTTT
many	14	TRBV4-2	TRBJ1-2	.	CASTGLPRGYGYTF	TGTGCCAGCACGGGACTCCCGCGGGGCTATGGCTACACCTTC
many	14	TRBV6-2/TRBV6-3	TRBJ2-1	.	CASSYSRGYNEQFF	TGTGCCAGCAGTTACTCGAGAGGGTACAATGAGCAGTTCTTC
many	14	TRBV28	TRBJ1-2	.	CASSLGGVLNGYTF	TGTGCCAGCAGTTTGGGGGGCGTCCTAAATGGCTACACCTTC
many	16	TRBV4-1	TRBJ1-5	.	CASSQVSGTRGQPQHF	TGCGCCAGCAGCCAAGTGTCCGGGACGAGGGGTCAGCCCCAGCATTTT
.	17	TRBV11-2	TRBJ2-6	.	CASSLGAQSSGANVLTF	TGTGCCAGCAGCTTGGGGGCCCAGAGCTCTGGGGCCAACGTCCTGACTTTC
few	14	TRBV5-1	TRBJ1-1	TRBD1	CASSLKGGMAEAFF	TGCGCCAGCAGCTTAAAAGGGGGCATGGCTGAAGCTTTCTTT
many	13	TRBV7-2	TRBJ1-2	.	CASSLGGAPGYTF	TGTGCCAGCAGCTTAGGGGGGGCTCCTGGCTACACCTTC
many	15	TRBV10-1	TRBJ2-2	.	CASRWSPDDTGELFF	TGCGCCAGCCGGTGGAGTCCGGATGACACCGGGGAGCTGTTTTTT
many	18	TRBV4-1	TRBJ1-4	.	CASSQRWSEGVRNEKLFF	TGCGCCAGCAGCCAAAGGTGGTCGGAGGGTGTGCGGAATGAAAAACTGTTTTTT
many	14	TRBV29-1	TRBJ2-3	TRBD2	CSVESGRARYTQYF	TGCAGCGTTGAAAGCGGGAGGGCCCGATATACGCAGTATTTT
few	14	TRBV13	TRBJ2-3	.	CASSPRQGPDTQYF	TGTGCCAGCAGCCCCCGTCAGGGTCCAGATACGCAGTATTTT
many	15	TRBV5-1	TRBJ2-5	.	CASSLVVGYQETQYF	TGCGCCAGCAGCTTGGTTGTGGGGTACCAAGAGACCCAGTACTTC
many	15	TRBV20-1	TRBJ1-5	TRBD1	CSASLQGTGNQPQHF	TGCAGTGCTAGCCTCCAGGGGACAGGGAATCAGCCCCAGCATTTT
few	17	TRBV3-1	TRBJ2-1	TRBD2	CASSPKRTSGRINEQFF	TGTGCCAGCAGCCCGAAGAGAACTAGCGGGAGAATAAATGAGCAGTTCTTC
many	14	TRBV7-9	TRBJ1-5	.	CASSLDINNQPQHF	TGTGCCAGCAGCTTGGACATTAACAATCAGCCCCAGCATTTT
many	16	TRBV7-9	TRBJ2-1	TRBD1	CASSALGGQGSGEQFF	TGTGCCAGCAGCGCGTTGGGCGGACAGGGGAGCGGTGAGCAGTTCTTC
many	14	TRBV29-1	TRBJ2-1	.	CSVEPLLLGDEQFF	TGCAGCGTTGAACCACTTCTTCTAGGCGATGAGCAGTTCTTC
many	15	TRBV5-1	TRBJ1-1	.	CASSLAATANTEAFF	TGCGCCAGCAGCTTGGCCGCGACAGCAAACACTGAAGCTTTCTTT
few	15	TRBV21-1	TRBJ2-5	.	CASARKRDFQETQYF	TGTGCCAGCGCCCGCAAGCGGGACTTCCAAGAGACCCAGTACTTC
many	13	TRBV27	TRBJ1-2	.	CASSMKANYGYTF	TGTGCCAGCAGTATGAAGGCTAACTATGGCTACACCTTC
.	15	TRBV27	TRBJ2-1	TRBD2	CATSGTSGRAEEQFF	TGTGCCACCTCCGGGACTAGCGGGAGGGCCGAAGAGCAGTTCTTC
many	18	TRBV27	TRBJ2-3	.	CASSLSGPGRLWSDTQYF	TGTGCCAGCAGTTTATCGGGGCCAGGGCGCCTGTGGTCAGATACGCAGTATTTT
many	14	TRBV6-1	TRBJ2-1	TRBD2	CASKASGEWNEQFF	TGTGCCAGCAAGGCTAGCGGTGAATGGAATGAGCAGTTCTTC
many	15	TRBV11-2	TRBJ2-2	.	CASSLLDSLGRELFF	TGTGCCAGCAGCTTACTGGACAGCCTGGGCCGGGAGCTGTTTTTT
.	14	TRBV24-1	TRBJ2-2	.	CATSDFGGSGELFF	TGTGCCACCAGTGATTTTGGGGGATCCGGGGAGCTGTTTTTT
many	15	TRBV25-1	TRBJ2-5	TRBD2	CASGETSGAPRTQYF	TGTGCCAGCGGGGAGACTAGCGGGGCGCCACGGACCCAGTACTTC
many	15	TRBV18	TRBJ2-7	.	CASSPTGGDSYEQYF	TGTGCCAGCTCACCCACAGGGGGGGACTCCTACGAGCAGTACTTC
many	12	TRBV10-3	TRBJ2-3	TRBD2	CAIISGRGTQYF	TGTGCCATCATTAGCGGGAGAGGCACGCAGTATTTT